The 18 T cell receptor beta chains reported below all come from one sample, sequenced in a study of blood T cells in healthy people across ages. A second about 7 to 12 cycle PCR used barcoded and J-beta primers. Via MiXCR, TCRdb re-called the 5' RACE reads, giving one row per CDR3 protein. Among under 2 million distinct CDR3 sequences listed, about 35% were seen once. The sample taken for sequencing was blood. All receptors come from a woman in her twenties or thirties in good health.

This sequence joins TRBV2 and TRBJ2-1; 8 bases line up with TRBD2. There are 14 residues in the CDR3. The ends lost 6 bases at V and 7 bases at J; junction bases unmatched: 8. CDR1 and CDR2 (germline): SNHLY, FYNNEI. The CDR3 nucleotides read TGTGCCAGCAGCTCGGCGGGGGGTGGGAATGAGCAGTTCTTC. Translating it yields CASSSAGGGNEQFF.

This clonotype was found a few times. The rearrangement links TRBV4-1 to TRBJ2-7, with D maybe TRBD2 (6 bases). The CDR3 is made up of 15 amino acids. The V end was cut by 1 base, the J end by 4 bases, with 14 bases between. The V gene's germline CDR1 is MGHRA and CDR2 YSYEKL. CDR3 protein: CASSQVTEGPYEQYF. CDR3 DNA: TGCGCCAGCAGCCAAGTCACGGAGGGCCCATACGAGCAGTACTTC.

This clonotype was seen repeatedly, ten times or more. The chain is built from TRBV11-1 and TRBJ2-5; D not resolved. Trimming shortened V by 1 base and J by 4 bases, and 7 bases separated the two germline ends. This CDR3 spans 13 amino acids. Germline loops: CDR1 SGHAT, CDR2 FQDESV (reference sequence). The CDR3 DNA reads TGTGCCAGCAGCTTAGGGTCCCCAGAGACCCAGTACTTC. Protein sequence: CASSLGSPETQYF.

This clonotype showed up many times. The gene calls are TRBV20-1 and TRBJ2-7, with no clear D. Germline loops: CDR1 DFQATT, CDR2 SNEGSKA (reference sequence). V lost 3 bases to trimming and J lost 3 bases, with 6 bases between them. The CDR3 is made up of 11 amino acids. For the CDR3, the DNA is TGCAGTGCTAGCGATGGCTACGAGCAGTACTTC. This encodes CSASDGYEQYF.

The chain joins TRBV4-2 to TRBJ2-7; D uncertain. Germline values: CDR1 LGHNA, CDR2 YNFKEQ. The CDR3 is made up of 14 amino acids. V dropped 4 bases and J dropped 1 base, with 11 bases sitting between them. Written as DNA, the CDR3 is TGTGCCAGCAGCCCTCTGATTTATTCCTACGAGCAGTACTTC. It is translated as CASSPLIYSYEQYF.

The chain carries TRBV5-1 and TRBJ1-1; 7 bases align to TRBD1. This CDR3 is built from 14 residues. After removal of 1 base from V and 5 bases from J, the junction contained 5 bases not matched to a gene. Germline values: CDR1 SGHRS, CDR2 YFSETQ. The CDR3, as DNA: TGCGCCAGCAGCTTGAGGCAGGACAGGACTGAAGCTTTCTTT. Encoded protein: CASSLRQDRTEAFF.

This clonotype was counted a few times. The chain carries TRBV27 and TRBJ2-5, with 7 bases lining up with TRBD2. The CDR3 runs to 14 residues. The J segment lost 5 bases and the V segment lost 7 bases, leaving 10 bases of the junction unmatched. The germline V gene has CDR1 MNHEY and CDR2 SMNVEV (reference sequence). Here the CDR3 reads CASMGGVMRETQYF. The DNA for the CDR3 is TGTGCCAGCATGGGAGGGGTAATGAGGGAGACCCAGTACTTC.

This clonotype was counted ten times or more. V is TRBV29-1 and J is TRBJ2-7; 8 bases map to TRBD2. The trim removed 7 bases at V and 6 bases at J, leaving 8 bases unmatched. The CDR3 loop spans 12 amino acids. Germline CDR1 reads SQVTM; CDR2 reads ANQGSEA. The CDR3 bases are TGCAGCGCGATCGGGAGGGCCGGCGAGCAGTACTTC. It codes for CSAIGRAGEQYF.

The chain recombines TRBV20-1 with TRBJ2-7; 10 nucleotides match TRBD1. There are 14 residues in the CDR3. V lost 6 bases, J lost 7 bases, and 12 bases stayed unmatched. Germline CDR1 and CDR2: DFQATT and SNEGSKA (reference sequence). The CDR3 sequence is CSARRQGARGEQYF. The CDR3 DNA reads as TGCAGTGCCCGGAGACAGGGGGCTCGGGGGGAGCAGTACTTC.

The rearrangement links TRBV2 to TRBJ2-3, with TRBD2 identical over 9 bases. The junction had 11 bases not matched to a gene; V was cut back by 2 bases and J by 5 bases. The CDR3 runs to 17 residues. Germline CDR1 reads SNHLY; CDR2 reads FYNNEI. DNA for the CDR3: TGTGCCAGCAGTGAACGGGGACTAGCTGGGCGCCGAGATACGCAGTATTTT. It yields the protein CASSERGLAGRRDTQYF.

To note about this clonotype: One end of the junction is discordant with germline, which a read error may explain. This rearrangement joins TRBV6-1 to TRBJ1-1; D is unresolved. Looked up from germline, CDR1 is MNHNS and CDR2 is SASEGT. This CDR3 spans 13 amino acids. In DNA, the CDR3 is TGTGCCAGCAGCCTCCGGGGTAACACTGGAGCTTTCTTT. As protein: CASSLRGNTGAFF.

CDR3 coding DNA: TGTGCCAGCTCACCGACAGGGATAGCCTACGAGCAGTACTTC. It translates to CASSPTGIAYEQYF. The chain joins TRBV18 to TRBJ2-7; 7 nucleotides line up with TRBD1. V trimming: 3 bases; J trimming: 2 bases; junction bases outside the gene matches: 4. This CDR3 is 14 amino acids long. Germline CDR1 is KGHSH and CDR2 is LQKENI.

This clonotype occurred a few times. This chain connects TRBV5-1 to TRBJ2-7, with 7 bases identical to TRBD1. The germline gives CDR1 SGHRS, CDR2 YFSETQ. With 4 bases clipped from V and 0 bases from J, the junction kept 10 bases outside the gene matches. The CDR3 is made up of 16 amino acids. The CDR3 nucleotides read TGCGCCAGCAGCCCCGGGACAGAGCCTATCTCCTACGAGCAGTACTTC. This encodes CASSPGTEPISYEQYF. Based on the CDR3 plus reference TRBV5-1 and TRBJ2-7, the full variable domain is KAGVTQTPRYLIKTRGQQVTLSCSPISGHRSVSWYQQTPGQGLQFLFEYFSETQRNKGNFPGRFSGRQFSNSRSEMNVSTLELGDSALYLCASSPGTEPISYEQYFGPGTRLTVT.

V usage is TRBV12-3 or TRBV12-4 and J usage is TRBJ2-5; 10 nucleotides align to TRBD2. V lost 2 bases to trimming and J lost 2 bases; unmatched junction nucleotides: 14. The CDR3 is 19 residues long. CDR3 sequence reads: CASSLFVRGLAGGQETQYF. The CDR3 DNA reads as TGTGCCAGCAGTTTATTCGTCCGGGGTTTAGCGGGGGGTCAAGAGACCCAGTACTTC.

Only a few counts were recorded for this clonotype. The chain is built from TRBV3-1 and TRBJ2-7; perhaps TRBD2 as D (6 bases). The CDR3 spans 11 residues. V was pared by 4 bases and J by 9 bases, with 10 bases between. Germline loops: CDR1 LGHDT, CDR2 YNNKEL (reference sequence). DNA for the CDR3: TGTGCCAGCAGCCGGCTGGGGGGGCAGTACTTC. Its translation is CASSRLGGQYF.

Notes on this clonotype: Germline is not matched at one junction end, which may reflect a read error. This chain's CDR3 is CASSPRDRSSEQYF. The CDR3 region has the DNA TGTGCCAGCAGCCCCCGGGACCGGTCCTCCGAGCAGTACTTC. The chain uses TRBV9 and TRBJ2-7; perhaps D is TRBD1 or TRBD2 (5 bases each). CDR3 length: 14 amino acids. From germline, CDR1 is SGDLS and CDR2 YYNGEE. The variable domain in full, completed from reference TRBV9 and TRBJ2-7, reads DSGVTQTPKHLITATGQRVTLRCSPRSGDLSVYWYQQSLDQGLQFLIQYYNGEERAKGNILERFSAQQFPDLHSELNLSSLELGDSALYFCASSPRDRSSEQYFGPGTRLTVT.

This clonotype occurred a few times. The chain has TRBV15 and TRBJ2-7, with D tentatively TRBD1 (5 bases). The germline V gene has CDR1 LNHNV and CDR2 YYDKDF (reference sequence). The CDR3 runs to 14 residues. V was trimmed by 0 bases and J by 2 bases, leaving 8 bases between them. The CDR3 DNA follows: TGTGCCACCAGCAGAGATACAGGACCCTACGAGCAGTACTTC. Protein product: CATSRDTGPYEQYF. The full variable domain, its missing parts supplied by reference TRBV15 and TRBJ2-7, is DAMVIQNPRYQVTQFGKPVTLSCSQTLNHNVMYWYQQKSSQAPKLLFHYYDKDFNNEADTPDNFQSRRPNTSFCFLDIRSPGLGDTAMYLCATSRDTGPYEQYFGPGTRLTVT.

This clonotype was found many times. The chain couples TRBV7-2 to TRBJ2-5; 7 nucleotides match TRBD1. The CDR3 sequence is 14 residues long. Germline loops: CDR1 SGHTA, CDR2 FQGNSA. The V and J ends lost 7 bases and 5 bases, in that order; junction bases with no gene match: 10. CDR3 sequence (DNA): TGTGCCAGCAAACCGACAGGGTTGGCTGAGACCCAGTACTTC. Encoded protein: CASKPTGLAETQYF. Looking up the rest from reference TRBV7-2 and TRBJ2-5 gives the full variable domain: GAGVSQSPSNKVTEKGKDVELRCDPISGHTALYWYRQSLGQGLEFLIYFQGNSAPDKSGLPSDRFSAERTGGSVSTLTIQRTQQEDSAVYLCASKPTGLAETQYFGPGTRLLVL.